This T cell receptor (beta chain) was sequenced during a study of T cell repertoires in cytomegalovirus infection (dated by TCRdb to between 2017 and 2020). With respect to the entire study: Because public TCR beta signatures pointed to carriage of CMV infection together with the matching HLA type, the HLA type of each donor mattered for the analysis.

Results the study describes overall, beyond this receptor: The ex vivo response was dominated by HLA-C-restricted CMV-specific TCR beta clonotypes, which also provided the single most frequent clonotype in two of eight donors. In both this cohort and an independent roughly 360-donor cohort, the cumulative frequency of public TCR beta family members distinguished carriers of CMV infection plus the relevant HLA type.

This clonotype was seen many times. Which antigen it targets is not known. Per-base quality was not reported, and no clone a single base away is much larger than it. Sequencing was performed on an Illumina HiSeq 1500. The raw public reads went through TCRdb reprocessing: fastp at Q25, MiXCR clone calling, in-frame beta chains kept. Each entry is one CDR3 protein sequence, shown with its most common DNA and genes. For this sample the table gives over 250,000 distinct CDR3 sequences, of which about 25% were detected only once. The ten largest clones add up to around 14% of the sample. The CDR3 covers 15 residues, taking in both the cysteine and the phenylalanine. The only DNA kept is the CDR3, 45 bases in frame from the first base. The germline V gene encodes CDR1 SGHVS and CDR2 FQNEAQ. The V and J ends are trimmed by 5 bases and 2 bases, leaving 15 bases between them.

Sequenced sample: PBMCs. The chain is assembled from TRBV7-8 and TRBJ2-5, with TRBD1 tentatively as D gene (5 bases match). The TCR was taken from a human donor in good health (CMV status not recorded). Some clones in this sample may be carry-over from other donors' samples. Read as DNA, the sequence is TGTGCCAGCAGCCCCCCGGTAGGGGTTCAAGAGACCCAGTACTTC. Its coded protein is CASSPPVGVQETQYF.